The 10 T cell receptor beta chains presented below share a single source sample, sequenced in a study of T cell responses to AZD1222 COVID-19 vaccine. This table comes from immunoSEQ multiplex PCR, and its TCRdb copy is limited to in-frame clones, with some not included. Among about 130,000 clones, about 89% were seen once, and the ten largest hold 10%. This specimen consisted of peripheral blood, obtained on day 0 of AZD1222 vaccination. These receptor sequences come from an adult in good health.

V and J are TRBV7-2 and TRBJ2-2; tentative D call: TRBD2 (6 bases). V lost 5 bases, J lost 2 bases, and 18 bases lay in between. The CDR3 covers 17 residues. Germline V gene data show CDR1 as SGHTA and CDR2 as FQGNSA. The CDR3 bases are TGTGCCAGCAGCCCCTTGGCGGGAAACCCTAACACCGGGGAGCTGTTTTTT. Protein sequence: CASSPLAGNPNTGELFF.

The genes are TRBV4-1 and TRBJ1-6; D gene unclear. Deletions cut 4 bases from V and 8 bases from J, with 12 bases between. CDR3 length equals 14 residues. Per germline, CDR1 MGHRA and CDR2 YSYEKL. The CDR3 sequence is CASSLRVGDSPLHF. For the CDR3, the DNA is TGCGCCAGCAGCCTCCGAGTAGGCGATTCACCCCTCCACTTT.

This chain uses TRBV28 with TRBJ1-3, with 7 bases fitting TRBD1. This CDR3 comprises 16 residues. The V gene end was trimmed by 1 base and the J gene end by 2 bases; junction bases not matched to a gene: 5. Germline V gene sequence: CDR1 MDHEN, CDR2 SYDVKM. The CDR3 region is CASSLSQGMTGNTIYF. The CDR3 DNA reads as TGTGCCAGCAGTTTATCACAGGGGATGACTGGAAACACCATATATTTT. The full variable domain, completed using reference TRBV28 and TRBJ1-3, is DVKVTQSSRYLVKRTGEKVFLECVQDMDHENMFWYRQDPGLGLRLIYFSYDVKMKEKGDIPEGYSVSREKKERFSLILESASTNQTSMYLCASSLSQGMTGNTIYFGEGSWLTVV.

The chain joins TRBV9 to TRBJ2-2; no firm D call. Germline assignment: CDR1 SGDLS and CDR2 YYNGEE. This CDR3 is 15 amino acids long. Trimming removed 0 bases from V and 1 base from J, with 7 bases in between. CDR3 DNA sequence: TGTGCCAGCAGCGTAGGCGGCCGGAACACCGGGGAGCTGTTTTTT. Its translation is CASSVGGRNTGELFF.

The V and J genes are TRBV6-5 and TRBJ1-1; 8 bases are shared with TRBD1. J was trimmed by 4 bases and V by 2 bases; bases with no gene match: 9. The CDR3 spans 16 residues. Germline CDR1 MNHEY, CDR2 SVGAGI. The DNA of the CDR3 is TGTGCCAGCAGTTACCCCGGACAGGGTGAAAGCACTGAAGCTTTCTTT. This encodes CASSYPGQGESTEAFF.

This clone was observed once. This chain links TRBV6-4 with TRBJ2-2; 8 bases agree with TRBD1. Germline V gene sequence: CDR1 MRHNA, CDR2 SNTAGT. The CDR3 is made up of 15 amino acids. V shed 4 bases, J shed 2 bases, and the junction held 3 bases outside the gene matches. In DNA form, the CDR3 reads TGTGCCAGCAGTGTACAGGGGGTTAACACCGGGGAGCTGTTTTTT. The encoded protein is CASSVQGVNTGELFF.

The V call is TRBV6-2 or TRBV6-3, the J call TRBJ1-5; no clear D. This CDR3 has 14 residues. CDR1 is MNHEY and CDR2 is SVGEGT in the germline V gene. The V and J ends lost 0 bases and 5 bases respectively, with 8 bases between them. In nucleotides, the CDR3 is TGTGCCAGCAGTTACTCTGGGTCGGATCAGCCCCAGCATTTT. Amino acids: CASSYSGSDQPQHF.

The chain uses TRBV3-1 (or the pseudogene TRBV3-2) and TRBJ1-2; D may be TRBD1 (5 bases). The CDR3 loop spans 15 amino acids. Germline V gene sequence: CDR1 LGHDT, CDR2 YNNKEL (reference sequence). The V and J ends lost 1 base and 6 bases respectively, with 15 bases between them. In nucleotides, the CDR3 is TGTGCCAGCAGCCAAGCGGGGACCGTGGGGAATGGCTACACCTTC. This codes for CASSQAGTVGNGYTF.

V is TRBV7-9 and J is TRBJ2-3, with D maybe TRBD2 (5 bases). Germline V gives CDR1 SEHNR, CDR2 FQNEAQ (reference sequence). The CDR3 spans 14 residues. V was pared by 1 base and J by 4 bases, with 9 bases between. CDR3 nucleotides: TGTGCCAGCAGCTTAGGGCTAGCAGCAGATACGCAGTATTTT. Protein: CASSLGLAADTQYF. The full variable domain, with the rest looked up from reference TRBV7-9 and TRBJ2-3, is DTGVSQNPRHKITKRGQNVTFRCDPISEHNRLYWYRQTLGQGPEFLTYFQNEAQLEKSRLLSDRFSAERPKGSFSTLEIQRTEQGDSAMYLCASSLGLAADTQYFGPGTRLTVL.

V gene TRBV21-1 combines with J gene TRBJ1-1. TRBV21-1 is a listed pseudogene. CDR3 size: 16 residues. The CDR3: CASSNSSEGMNTEAFF. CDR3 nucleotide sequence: TGTGCCAGCAGCAATTCGAGCGAAGGGATGAACACTGAAGCTTTCTTT.